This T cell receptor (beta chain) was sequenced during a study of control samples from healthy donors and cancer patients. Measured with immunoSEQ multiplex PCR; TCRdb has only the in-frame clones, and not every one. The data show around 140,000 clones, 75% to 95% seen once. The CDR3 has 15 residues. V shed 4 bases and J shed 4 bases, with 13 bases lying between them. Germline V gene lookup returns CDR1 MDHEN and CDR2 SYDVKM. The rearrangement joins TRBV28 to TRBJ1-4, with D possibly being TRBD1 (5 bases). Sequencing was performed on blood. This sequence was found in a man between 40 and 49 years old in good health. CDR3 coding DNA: TGTGCCAGCAGTTCACAGGAGACCAATAATGAAAAACTGTTTTTT. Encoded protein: CASSSQETNNEKLFF.